This T cell receptor beta chain was captured by sequencing in a study of T cells after yellow fever vaccination. The overall study: Those fractions that held only low numbers of cells were prepared using the SMART-Seq v4 Ultra Low Input RNA kit. Study results and caveats: Most primary-vaccination clones recurred post-booster (around 97% CD4, around 86% CD8). Some clonotypes, a small share, were shared between CD4 and CD8 compartments. Bulk-population clonotypes that are abundant could appear as contaminants in FACS-sorted repertoires.

This clonotype was counted at least ten times. Antigen specificity is unknown. In germline, CDR1 is SGHRS, CDR2 YFSETQ. V lost 4 bases, J lost 2 bases, and 10 bases lay in between. This CDR3 comprises 13 residues. MiXCR was run by TCRdb on the 5' RACE reads, yielding one entry per CDR3 protein. Of roughly 65,000 distinct CDR3 sequences listed, around 6.2% are singletons. The chain combines TRBV5-1 with TRBJ2-7; D might be TRBD1 (6 bases). The receptor's source is a young man who received the YFV17D yellow fever vaccine. The starting material was CD4+ T cells sorted from PBMCs, obtained roughly 15 days after the first yellow fever vaccination. CDR3 protein: CASSPQGTYEQYV. CDR3 bases: TGCGCCAGCAGCCCTCAGGGGACCTACGAGCAGTACGTC.